This T cell receptor beta chain was identified in a study of identical twins. Study-level results: The study found that models underestimated out-of-frame TCR alpha sharing in monozygotic twins. The analysis was cross-sectional rather than longitudinal within donors. Weaker excess sharing between twins was seen in beta out-of-frame sequences.

Carrying unique molecular identifiers, the cDNA also gained a universal primer site through template switching. One entry per CDR3 protein results from TCRdb running MiXCR on the 5' RACE reads. The table records roughly 1.6 million distinct CDR3 sequences, less than 40% of them present only once. The CDR3 consists of 14 residues. Trimming removed 2 bases from V and 1 base from J, with 9 bases in between. Germline CDR1 is SGHDN and CDR2 is FVKESK. This clonotype was found a few times. Its antigen is as yet unknown. This chain uses TRBV14 with TRBJ2-7; no definite D call. This TCR was recovered from a newborn girl in good health. Sample: cord blood. The CDR3 nucleotides read TGTGCCAGCAGCCAATCGATTCTTTCCTACGAGCAGTACTTC. It yields the protein CASSQSILSYEQYF.